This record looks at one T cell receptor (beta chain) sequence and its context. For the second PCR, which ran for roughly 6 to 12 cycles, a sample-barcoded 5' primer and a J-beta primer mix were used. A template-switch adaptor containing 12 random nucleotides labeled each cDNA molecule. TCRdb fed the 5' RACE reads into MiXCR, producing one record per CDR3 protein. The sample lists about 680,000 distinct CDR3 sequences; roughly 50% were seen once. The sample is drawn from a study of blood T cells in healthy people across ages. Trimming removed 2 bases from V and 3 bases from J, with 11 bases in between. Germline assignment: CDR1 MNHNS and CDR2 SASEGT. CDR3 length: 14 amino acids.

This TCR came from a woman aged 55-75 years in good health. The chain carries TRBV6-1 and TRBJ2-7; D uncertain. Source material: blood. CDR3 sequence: CASSEPDIRYEQYF. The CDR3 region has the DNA TGTGCCAGCAGTGAACCCGACATCCGCTACGAGCAGTACTTC.